Shown below are 15 T cell receptor beta chains from a single sample sequenced in a study of T cell repertoires in cytomegalovirus infection. The antigens of these receptors remain unknown. TCRdb ran MiXCR on the reads and lists one entry per CDR3 protein. In the table there are approximately 1,000,000 distinct CDR3 sequences, 25% to 40% of which are singletons. Source: cultured CD8+ T cells from PBMCs, taken from culture after CMV antigen stimulation. Source of these receptors: a human donor in good health (CMV status not recorded). Some clones in this sample may be carry-over from other donors' samples.

Worth noting for this clonotype: This could be a read error, since a much larger clone is one nucleotide away. The genes are TRBV7-6 and TRBJ1-5; D gene unclear. CDR3 length: 14 residues. CDR1 and CDR2 from the germline V gene are SGHVS and FNYEAQ. Trimming stripped 4 bases from V and 3 bases from J, with 10 bases between. CDR3 in DNA: TGTGCCAGCAGCTCATGTGCCCCCAATCAGCCCCAGCATTTT. As protein: CASSSCAPNQPQHF.

This sequence joins TRBV19 and TRBJ1-1; D not certain. Trimming left V 1 base short and J 1 base short, with 13 bases between. There are 16 residues in the CDR3. From germline, CDR1 is LNHDA and CDR2 SQIVND (reference sequence). CDR3 protein: CASSIGGTEANTEAFF. DNA of the CDR3: TGTGCCAGTAGTATAGGAGGTACAGAAGCGAACACTGAAGCTTTCTTT.

J is TRBJ2-7 and V is TRBV12-3 or TRBV12-4; 8 nucleotides align to TRBD1. V shed 6 bases, J shed 2 bases, and the junction held 3 bases outside the gene matches. The CDR3 spans 13 residues. The CDR3 loop reads CASSTGGPYEQYF. The CDR3 region has the DNA TGTGCCAGCAGCACAGGGGGACCCTACGAGCAGTACTTC.

This clonotype has a handful of counts. The CDR3 nucleotides read TGTGCCAGCAGTTCGGCTCCGGGACTCAGCGGGGATACAGATACGCAGTATTTT. It specifies CASSSAPGLSGDTDTQYF. This chain uses TRBV6-6 with TRBJ2-3, with 7 positions matching TRBD2. V gave up 4 bases and J gave up 3 bases; unmatched junction bases: 16. The CDR3 runs to 18 residues. The germline CDR1 and CDR2 sequences are MNHNY and SVGAGI (reference sequence).

This clonotype was counted only a few times. The chain links TRBV27 to TRBJ1-1; 8 bases are a match to TRBD1. Germline loops: CDR1 MNHEY, CDR2 SMNVEV (reference sequence). Trimming removed 2 bases from V and 1 base from J; junction bases left unmatched: 3. The CDR3 loop spans 15 amino acids. The CDR3 spells CASSLIGTGNTEAFF. CDR3 bases: TGTGCCAGCAGTTTAATAGGGACAGGGAACACTGAAGCTTTCTTT.

The CDR3 loop reads CASSPEGHANTGELFF. The CDR3 nucleotides are TGTGCCAGCAGCCCGGAGGGACACGCGAACACCGGGGAGCTGTTTTTT. The chain joins TRBV12-3 or TRBV12-4 to TRBJ2-2, with D possibly being TRBD1 or TRBD2 (6 bases each). This CDR3 has 16 residues. The V end was cut by 6 bases, the J end by 0 bases, with 14 bases between.

This chain links TRBV6-6 with TRBJ2-3; TRBD2 agrees at 9 bases. This CDR3 has 16 residues. CDR1 is MNHNY, CDR2 SVGAGI, per germline (reference sequence). The trim removed 6 bases at V and 0 bases at J, leaving 7 bases unmatched. CDR3 sequence reads: CASSDGLARSTDTQYF. CDR3 DNA sequence: TGTGCCAGCAGCGATGGACTAGCGCGGAGCACAGATACGCAGTATTTT.

This clonotype was detected a few times. The germline gene is not matched at one end of the junction; a read error may be the cause. The V gene is TRBV13, the J gene TRBJ1-4, with D unresolved. Germline loops: CDR1 PRHDT, CDR2 FYEKMQ (reference sequence). The CDR3 length is 10 residues. CDR3 sequence: CASILGKLFF. For the CDR3, the DNA is TGCGCCAGCATCCTTGGAAAACTGTTTTTT.

This clonotype was counted ten times or more. The V gene is TRBV6-1, the J gene TRBJ2-4, with 8 nucleotides matching TRBD1. CDR3 length equals 17 residues. V was clipped by 5 bases and J by 1 base; unmatched bases: 10. Germline lookup yields CDR1 MNHNS and CDR2 SASEGT. CDR3 coding DNA: TGTGCCAGCAGTACCCGGACAGGGTTTGGGGCCAAAAACATTCAGTACTTC. Translating it yields CASSTRTGFGAKNIQYF.

This clonotype came up a few times. This sequence joins TRBV2 and TRBJ2-7, with 7 nucleotides matching TRBD1. This CDR3 contains 13 residues. The V gene end was trimmed by 10 bases and the J gene end by 3 bases; junction bases not matched to a gene: 9. The V gene's germline CDR1 is SNHLY and CDR2 FYNNEI. The DNA of the CDR3 is TGTGCCACACGACCGGGACAGTTCTACGAGCAGTACTTC. As protein: CATRPGQFYEQYF.

This clonotype was picked up a small number of times. V and J are TRBV12-3 or TRBV12-4 and TRBJ1-1; D is uncertain. The ends were cut back, 2 bases at V and 5 bases at J, with 15 bases in the middle. The CDR3 has 15 amino acids. The DNA of the CDR3 is TGTGCCAGCAGTTTATCCTATGGGGTCGAAACTGAAGCTTTCTTT. This sequence encodes CASSLSYGVETEAFF.

This clonotype was seen a few times. The chain is built from TRBV7-8 and TRBJ2-7, with no clear D. This CDR3 is built from 16 residues. Germline V gives CDR1 SGHVS, CDR2 FQNEAQ. Trimming left V 4 bases short and J 9 bases short, with 25 bases between. CDR3 coding DNA: TGTGCCAGCAGCTCTGAGATCGGACCGACCTCTTATGGGCAGTACGTC. Amino acids: CASSSEIGPTSYGQYV.

The chain uses TRBV6-5 and TRBJ2-5, with 8 bases aligning to TRBD1. The J segment lost 5 bases and the V segment lost 0 bases, leaving 8 bases of the junction unmatched. The CDR3 contains 16 residues. Germline loops: CDR1 MNHEY, CDR2 SVGAGI. The CDR3 region has the DNA TGTGCCAGCAGTTACTCGGACAGGGCGCGGAAGGAGACCCAGTACTTC. Amino acid sequence: CASSYSDRARKETQYF.

This clonotype showed up just a few times. This chain connects TRBV9 to TRBJ2-6; D remains ambiguous. V shed 0 bases and J shed 0 bases, with 4 bases lying between them. Germline loops: CDR1 SGDLS, CDR2 YYNGEE. CDR3 length: 15 amino acids. Here the CDR3 reads CASSVVVSGANVLTF. DNA of the CDR3: TGTGCCAGCAGCGTAGTGGTCTCTGGGGCCAACGTCCTGACTTTC.

This clonotype was counted a few times. The chain couples TRBV2 to TRBJ2-2, with 8 positions matching TRBD2. The CDR3 is made up of 14 amino acids. Germline lookup yields CDR1 SNHLY and CDR2 FYNNEI. Losses at the gene ends were 10 bases for V and 6 bases for J; bases not matched to a gene: 10. CDR3 sequence (DNA): TGTGCCAAAAGCGGGGGAAGAATGGCCGGGGAGCTGTTTTTT. Its translation is CAKSGGRMAGELFF.